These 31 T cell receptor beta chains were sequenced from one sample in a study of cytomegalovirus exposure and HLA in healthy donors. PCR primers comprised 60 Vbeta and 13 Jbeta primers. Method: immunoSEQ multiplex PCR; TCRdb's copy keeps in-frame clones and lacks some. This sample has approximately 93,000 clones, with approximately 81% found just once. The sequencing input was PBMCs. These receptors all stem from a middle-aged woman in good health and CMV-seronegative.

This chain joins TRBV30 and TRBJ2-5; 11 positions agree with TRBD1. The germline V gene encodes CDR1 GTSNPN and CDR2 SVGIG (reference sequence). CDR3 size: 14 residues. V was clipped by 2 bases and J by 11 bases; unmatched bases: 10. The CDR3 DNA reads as TGTGCCTGGAGTACCGGGACAGGGGGGGGTGTGCAGTACTTC. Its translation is CAWSTGTGGGVQYF.

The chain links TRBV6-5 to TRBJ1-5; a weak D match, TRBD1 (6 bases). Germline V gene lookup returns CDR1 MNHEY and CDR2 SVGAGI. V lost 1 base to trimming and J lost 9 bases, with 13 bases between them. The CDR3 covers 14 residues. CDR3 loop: CASSYWAGDGPQHF. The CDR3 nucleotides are TGTGCCAGCAGTTACTGGGCAGGGGACGGGCCCCAGCATTTT.

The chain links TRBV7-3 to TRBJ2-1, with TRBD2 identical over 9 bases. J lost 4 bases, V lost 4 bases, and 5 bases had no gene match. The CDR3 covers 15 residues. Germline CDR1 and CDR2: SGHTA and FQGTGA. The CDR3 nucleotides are TGTGCCAGCAGCTCTCTAGCGGGGACGTACAATGAGCAGTTCTTC. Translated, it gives CASSSLAGTYNEQFF. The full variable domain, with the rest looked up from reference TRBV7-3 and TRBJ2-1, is GAGVSQTPSNKVTEKGKYVELRCDPISGHTALYWYRQSLGQGPEFLIYFQGTGAADDSGLPNDRFFAVRPEGSVSTLKIQRTERGDSAVYLCASSSLAGTYNEQFFGPGTRLTVL.

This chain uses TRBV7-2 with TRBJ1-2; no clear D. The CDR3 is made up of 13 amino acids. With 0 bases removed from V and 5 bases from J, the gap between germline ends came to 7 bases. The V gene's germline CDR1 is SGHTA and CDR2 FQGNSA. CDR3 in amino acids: CASSLAQRYGYTF. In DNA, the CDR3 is TGTGCCAGCAGCTTAGCGCAGAGGTATGGCTACACCTTC.

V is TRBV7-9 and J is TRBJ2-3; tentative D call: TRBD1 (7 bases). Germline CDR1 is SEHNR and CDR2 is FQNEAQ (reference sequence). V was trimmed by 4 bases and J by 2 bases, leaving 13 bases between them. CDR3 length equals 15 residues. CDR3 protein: CASSSAGQNTDTQYF. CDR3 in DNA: TGTGCCAGCAGCTCGGCGGGACAGAACACAGATACGCAGTATTTT.

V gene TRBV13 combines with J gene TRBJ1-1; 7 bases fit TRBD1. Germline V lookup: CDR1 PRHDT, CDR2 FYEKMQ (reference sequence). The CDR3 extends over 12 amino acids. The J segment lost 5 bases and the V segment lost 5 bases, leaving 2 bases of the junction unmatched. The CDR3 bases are TGTGCCAGCAGCCCACAGGGGACTGAAGCTTTCTTT. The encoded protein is CASSPQGTEAFF.

CDR3 coding DNA: TGTGCCATCAGTGGCGACAGACGCTCTGGAAACACCATATATTTT. Protein product: CAISGDRRSGNTIYF. The rearrangement links TRBV10-3 to TRBJ1-3, with D possibly TRBD1 on 5 matching bases. Germline CDR1 ENHRY, CDR2 SYGVKD. Trimming cost V 4 bases and J 0 bases, with 10 bases left between them. This CDR3 is built from 15 residues.

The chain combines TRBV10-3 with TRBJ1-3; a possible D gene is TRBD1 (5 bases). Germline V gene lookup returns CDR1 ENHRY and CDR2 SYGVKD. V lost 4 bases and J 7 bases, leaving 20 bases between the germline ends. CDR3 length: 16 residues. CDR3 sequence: CAISALDTTSKNTIYF. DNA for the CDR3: TGTGCCATCAGTGCCCTGGACACGACTTCTAAGAACACCATATATTTT.

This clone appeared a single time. The CDR3, as DNA: TGTGCCAGCACCGCAATCCGGGGAAGGTACGAGCAGTACTTC. Translated: CASTAIRGRYEQYF. This chain joins TRBV6-5 and TRBJ2-7; D is perhaps TRBD2 (5 bases). Germline CDR1 MNHEY, CDR2 SVGAGI. The V and J ends lost 7 bases and 4 bases respectively, with 17 bases between them. The CDR3 has 14 amino acids.

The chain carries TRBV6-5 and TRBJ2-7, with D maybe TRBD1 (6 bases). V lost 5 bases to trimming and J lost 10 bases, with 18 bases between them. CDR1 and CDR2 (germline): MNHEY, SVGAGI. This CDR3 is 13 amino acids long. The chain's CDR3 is CASSAQGSGLQYF. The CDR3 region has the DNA TGTGCCAGCAGTGCACAGGGTTCTGGTTTACAGTACTTC.

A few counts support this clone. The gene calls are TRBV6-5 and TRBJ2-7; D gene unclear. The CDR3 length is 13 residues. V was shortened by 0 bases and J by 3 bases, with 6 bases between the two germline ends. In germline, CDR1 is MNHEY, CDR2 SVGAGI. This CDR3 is CASSYSGSYEQYF. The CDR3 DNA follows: TGTGCCAGCAGTTACTCTGGCAGCTACGAGCAGTACTTC.

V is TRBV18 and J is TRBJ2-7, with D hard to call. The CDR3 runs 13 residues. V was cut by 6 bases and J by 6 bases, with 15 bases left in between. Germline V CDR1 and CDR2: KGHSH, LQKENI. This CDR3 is CASSPLSWSEQYF. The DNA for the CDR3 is TGTGCCAGCTCGCCATTGTCGTGGAGCGAGCAGTACTTC. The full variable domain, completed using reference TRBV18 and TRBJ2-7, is NAGVMQNPRHLVRRRGQEARLRCSPMKGHSHVYWYRQLPEEGLKFMVYLQKENIIDESGMPKERFSAEFPKEGPSILRIQQVVRGDSAAYFCASSPLSWSEQYFGPGTRLTVT.

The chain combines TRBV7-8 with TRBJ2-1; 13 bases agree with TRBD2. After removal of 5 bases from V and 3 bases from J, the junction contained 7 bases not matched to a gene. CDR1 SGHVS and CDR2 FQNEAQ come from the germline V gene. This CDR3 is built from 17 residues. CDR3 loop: CASSPGLAGEYYNEQFF. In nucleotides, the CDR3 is TGTGCCAGCAGCCCTGGACTAGCGGGAGAGTACTACAATGAGCAGTTCTTC.

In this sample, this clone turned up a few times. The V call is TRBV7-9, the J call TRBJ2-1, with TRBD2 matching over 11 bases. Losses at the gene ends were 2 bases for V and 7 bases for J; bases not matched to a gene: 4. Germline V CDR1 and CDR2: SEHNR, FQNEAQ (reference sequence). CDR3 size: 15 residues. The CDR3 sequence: CASSLTSGSLNEQFF. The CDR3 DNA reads TGTGCCAGCAGCTTAACTAGCGGGAGTTTAAATGAGCAGTTCTTC. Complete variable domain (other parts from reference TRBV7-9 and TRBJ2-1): DTGVSQNPRHKITKRGQNVTFRCDPISEHNRLYWYRQTLGQGPEFLTYFQNEAQLEKSRLLSDRFSAERPKGSFSTLEIQRTEQGDSAMYLCASSLTSGSLNEQFFGPGTRLTVL.

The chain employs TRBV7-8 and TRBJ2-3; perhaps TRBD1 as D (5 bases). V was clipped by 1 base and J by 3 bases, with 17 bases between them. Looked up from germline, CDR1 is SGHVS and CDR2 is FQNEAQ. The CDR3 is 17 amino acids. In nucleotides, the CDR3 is TGTGCCAGCAGCTTAGTGGTCCCACAGGATCCTACAGATACGCAGTATTTT. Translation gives CASSLVVPQDPTDTQYF.

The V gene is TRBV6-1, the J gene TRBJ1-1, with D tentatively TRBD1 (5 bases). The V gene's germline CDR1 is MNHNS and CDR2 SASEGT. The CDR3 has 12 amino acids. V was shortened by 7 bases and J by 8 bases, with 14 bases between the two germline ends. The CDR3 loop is CASTGGVGEAFF. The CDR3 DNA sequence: TGTGCCAGCACTGGGGGGGTCGGGGAAGCTTTCTTT.

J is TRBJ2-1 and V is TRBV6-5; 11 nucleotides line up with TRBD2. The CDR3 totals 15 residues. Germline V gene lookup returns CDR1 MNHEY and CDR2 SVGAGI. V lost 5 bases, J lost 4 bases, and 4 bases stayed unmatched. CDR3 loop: CASSLSGRVYNEQFF. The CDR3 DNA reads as TGTGCCAGCAGTCTTAGCGGGAGGGTTTACAATGAGCAGTTCTTC.

Here the CDR3 DNA reads TGTGCCAGCAGCTCCACCCTCGGGAGGGCCTACAATGAGCAGTTCTTC. Protein sequence: CASSSTLGRAYNEQFF. The rearrangement joins TRBV28 to TRBJ2-1; 8 positions agree with TRBD2. Germline CDR1 reads MDHEN; CDR2 reads SYDVKM. V lost 6 bases, J lost 2 bases, and 9 bases stayed unmatched. The CDR3 runs to 16 residues.

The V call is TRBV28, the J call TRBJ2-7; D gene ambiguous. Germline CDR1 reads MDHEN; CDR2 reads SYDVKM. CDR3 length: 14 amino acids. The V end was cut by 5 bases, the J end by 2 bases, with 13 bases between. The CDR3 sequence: CASSAPGSPYEQYF. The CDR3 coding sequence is TGTGCCAGCAGTGCTCCCGGTTCCCCCTACGAGCAGTACTTC.

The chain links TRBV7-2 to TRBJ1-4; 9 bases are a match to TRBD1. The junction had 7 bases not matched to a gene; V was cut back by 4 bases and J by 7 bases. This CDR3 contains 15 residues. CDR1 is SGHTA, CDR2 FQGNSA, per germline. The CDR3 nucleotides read TGTGCCAGCAGCTCTCAACAGGGGGCGAGTGAAAAACTGTTTTTT. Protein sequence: CASSSQQGASEKLFF.

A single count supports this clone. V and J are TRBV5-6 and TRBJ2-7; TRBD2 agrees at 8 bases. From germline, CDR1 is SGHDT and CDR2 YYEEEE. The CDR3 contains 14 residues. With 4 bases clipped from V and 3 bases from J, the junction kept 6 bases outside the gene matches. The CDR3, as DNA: TGTGCCAGCAGCCCTCCTACTAGCGGCTACGAGCAGTACTTC. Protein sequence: CASSPPTSGYEQYF.

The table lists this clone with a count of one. The CDR3 nucleotides read TGTGCCAGCAAACAGTTTCCCACGAACACCGGGGAGCTGTTTTTT. It is translated as CASKQFPTNTGELFF. V and J are TRBV27 and TRBJ2-2, with unresolved D. The CDR3 runs 15 residues. Trimming removed 7 bases from V and 0 bases from J, with 12 bases in between. The germline V gene has CDR1 MNHEY and CDR2 SMNVEV (reference sequence).

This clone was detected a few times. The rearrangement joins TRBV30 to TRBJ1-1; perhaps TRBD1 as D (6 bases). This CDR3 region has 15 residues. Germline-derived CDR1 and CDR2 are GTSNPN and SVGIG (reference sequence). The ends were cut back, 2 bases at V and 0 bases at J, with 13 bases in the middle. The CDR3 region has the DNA TGTGCCTGGAGTTCGTGGGGGGGGCTGAACACTGAAGCTTTCTTT. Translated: CAWSSWGGLNTEAFF.

The CDR3 bases are TGCGCCAGCAGCTTGGTATCAGGGCGCGAGACCCAGTACTTC. This gives the protein CASSLVSGRETQYF. The chain carries TRBV5-1 and TRBJ2-5; possibly TRBD1 for D (5 bases). Germline CDR1 is SGHRS and CDR2 is YFSETQ. Trimming pared 0 bases from V and 5 bases from J, leaving 11 bases between. This CDR3 has 14 residues.

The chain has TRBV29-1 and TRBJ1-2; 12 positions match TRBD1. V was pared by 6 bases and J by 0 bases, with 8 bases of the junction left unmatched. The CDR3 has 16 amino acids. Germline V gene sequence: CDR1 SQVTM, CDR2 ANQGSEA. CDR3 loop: CSVEGQGARANYGYTF. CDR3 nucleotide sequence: TGCAGCGTAGAGGGACAGGGGGCGCGGGCTAACTATGGCTACACCTTC.

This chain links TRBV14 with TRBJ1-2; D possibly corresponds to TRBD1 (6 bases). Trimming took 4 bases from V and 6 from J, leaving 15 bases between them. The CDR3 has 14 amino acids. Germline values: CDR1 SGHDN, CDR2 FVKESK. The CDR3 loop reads CASSRYRGNDGYTF. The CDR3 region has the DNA TGTGCCAGCAGCCGCTATAGGGGGAATGATGGCTACACCTTC.

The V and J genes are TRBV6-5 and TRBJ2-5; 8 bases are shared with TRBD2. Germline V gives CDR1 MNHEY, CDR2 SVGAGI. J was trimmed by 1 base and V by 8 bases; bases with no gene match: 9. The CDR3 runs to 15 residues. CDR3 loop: CASHQTSAPQETQYF. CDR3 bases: TGTGCCAGCCACCAGACTAGCGCGCCCCAAGAGACCCAGTACTTC.

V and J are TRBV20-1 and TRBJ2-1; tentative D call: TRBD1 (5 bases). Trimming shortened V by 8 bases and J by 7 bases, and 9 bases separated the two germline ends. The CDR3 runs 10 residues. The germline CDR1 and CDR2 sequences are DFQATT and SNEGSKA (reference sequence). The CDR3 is CSFQGNEQFF. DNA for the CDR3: TGCAGTTTTCAGGGTAATGAGCAGTTCTTC.

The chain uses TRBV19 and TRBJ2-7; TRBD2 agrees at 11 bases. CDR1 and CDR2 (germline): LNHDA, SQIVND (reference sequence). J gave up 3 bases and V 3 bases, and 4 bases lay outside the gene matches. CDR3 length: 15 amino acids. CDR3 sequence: CASSILGTSGYEQYF. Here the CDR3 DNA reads TGTGCCAGTAGTATCCTCGGGACTAGCGGCTACGAGCAGTACTTC.

CDR3 nucleotide sequence: TGTGCCTGGACCGGGACAGTTCCCCCCTACGAGCAGTACTTC. It codes for CAWTGTVPPYEQYF. The V gene is TRBV30, the J gene TRBJ2-7, with 7 bases aligning to TRBD1. Germline-derived CDR1 and CDR2 are GTSNPN and SVGIG (reference sequence). This CDR3 is 14 amino acids long. J gave up 2 bases and V 4 bases, and 8 bases lay outside the gene matches. Looking up the rest from reference TRBV30 and TRBJ2-7 gives the full variable domain: SQTIHQWPATLVQPVGSPLSLECTVEGTSNPNLYWYRQAAGRGLQLLFYSVGIGQISSEVPQNLSASRPQDRQFILSSKKLLLSDSGFYLCAWTGTVPPYEQYFGPGTRLTVT.

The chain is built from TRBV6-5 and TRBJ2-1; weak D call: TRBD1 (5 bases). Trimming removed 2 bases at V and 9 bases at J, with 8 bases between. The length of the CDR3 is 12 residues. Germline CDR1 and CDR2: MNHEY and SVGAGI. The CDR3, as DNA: TGTGCCAGCAGTTACAACCAGGGTGAGCAGTTCTTC. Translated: CASSYNQGEQFF.